This T cell receptor (beta chain) was sequenced in a study of T cells in localized non-small cell lung cancer. Study results and caveats: Uninvolved adjacent lung had higher T cell clonality than tumor and all other tissues. The study linked higher blood T cell density to longer overall survival. Median roughly 57 top-100 tumor clones were shared with paired adjacent lung. One tumor region alone was sequenced, and heterogeneity therefore remains possible.

The V end lost 4 bases, the J end lost 3 bases, and 9 bases lay between the germline ends. CDR3 length equals 14 residues. The germline V gene has CDR1 MNHEY and CDR2 SVGAGI. Measured with immunoSEQ multiplex PCR; TCRdb has only the in-frame clones, and not every one. This table holds roughly 66,000 clones, 85% to 90% found once. For this clone: Antigen unknown.

This chain connects TRBV6-5 to TRBJ1-4; a possible D gene is TRBD1 (6 bases). This specimen consisted of peripheral blood, obtained before any cancer treatment. The TCR originated in a woman aged 35 to 69 with stage I lung adenocarcinoma. The CDR3 nucleotides read TGTGCCAGCAGTTGGACAGCCTCTAATGAAAAACTGTTTTTT. Its translation: CASSWTASNEKLFF.